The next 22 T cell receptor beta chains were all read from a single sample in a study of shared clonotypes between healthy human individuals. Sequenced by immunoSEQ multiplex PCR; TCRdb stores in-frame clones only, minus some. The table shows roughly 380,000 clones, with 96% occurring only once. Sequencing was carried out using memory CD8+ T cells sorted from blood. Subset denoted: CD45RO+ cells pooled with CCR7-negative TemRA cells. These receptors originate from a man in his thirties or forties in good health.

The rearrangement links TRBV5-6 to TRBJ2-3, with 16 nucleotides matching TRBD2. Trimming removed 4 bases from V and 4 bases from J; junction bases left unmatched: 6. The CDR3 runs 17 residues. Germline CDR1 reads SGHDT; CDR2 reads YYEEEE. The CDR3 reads CASSKGLAGGGADTQYF. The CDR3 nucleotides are TGTGCCAGCAGCAAGGGACTAGCGGGAGGGGGCGCAGATACGCAGTATTTT.

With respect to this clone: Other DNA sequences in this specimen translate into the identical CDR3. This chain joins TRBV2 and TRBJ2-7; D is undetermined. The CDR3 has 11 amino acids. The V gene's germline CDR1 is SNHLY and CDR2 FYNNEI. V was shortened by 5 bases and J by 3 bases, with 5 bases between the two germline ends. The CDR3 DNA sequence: TGTGCCAGCAGTCCAGGCTACGAGCAGTACTTC. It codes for CASSPGYEQYF.

The chain's CDR3 is CASSLNQGAHEQYF. DNA of the CDR3: TGTGCCAGCAGCTTAAATCAGGGGGCGCACGAGCAGTACTTC. The genes are TRBV7-9 and TRBJ2-7; 8 nucleotides line up with TRBD1. The CDR3 is 14 amino acids. Germline V gene lookup returns CDR1 SEHNR and CDR2 FQNEAQ (reference sequence). V gave up 2 bases and J gave up 5 bases; unmatched junction bases: 5.

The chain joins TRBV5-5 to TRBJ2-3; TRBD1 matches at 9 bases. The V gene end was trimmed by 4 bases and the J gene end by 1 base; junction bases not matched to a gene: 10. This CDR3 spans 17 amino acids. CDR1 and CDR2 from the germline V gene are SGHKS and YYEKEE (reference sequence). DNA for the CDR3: TGTGCCAGCAGCACAACGAGGACAGGGGCCCGCACAGATACGCAGTATTTT. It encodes CASSTTRTGARTDTQYF. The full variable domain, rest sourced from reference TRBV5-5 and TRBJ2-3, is DAGVTQSPTHLIKTRGQQVTLRCSPISGHKSVSWYQQVLGQGPQFIFQYYEKEERGRGNFPDRFSARQFPNYSSELNVNALLLGDSALYLCASSTTRTGARTDTQYFGPGTRLTVL.

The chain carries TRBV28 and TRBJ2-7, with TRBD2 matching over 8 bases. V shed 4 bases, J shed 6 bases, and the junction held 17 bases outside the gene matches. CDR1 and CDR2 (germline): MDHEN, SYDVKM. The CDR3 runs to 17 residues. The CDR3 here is CASSSNDWSGSLGEQYF. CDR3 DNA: TGTGCCAGCAGTTCCAATGACTGGAGCGGGAGTCTGGGCGAGCAGTACTTC.

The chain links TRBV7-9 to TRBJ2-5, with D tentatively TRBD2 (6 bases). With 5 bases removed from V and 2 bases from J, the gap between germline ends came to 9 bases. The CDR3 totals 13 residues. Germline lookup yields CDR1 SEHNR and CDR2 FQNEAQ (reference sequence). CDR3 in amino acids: CASSNGTQETQYF. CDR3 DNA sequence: TGTGCCAGCAGCAACGGGACTCAAGAGACCCAGTACTTC.

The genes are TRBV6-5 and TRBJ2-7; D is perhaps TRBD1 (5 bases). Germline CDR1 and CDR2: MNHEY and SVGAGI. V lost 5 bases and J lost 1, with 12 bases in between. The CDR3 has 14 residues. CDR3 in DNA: TGTGCCAGCAGTGCAGGGCCCTCTTCCTACGAGCAGTACTTC. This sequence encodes CASSAGPSSYEQYF.

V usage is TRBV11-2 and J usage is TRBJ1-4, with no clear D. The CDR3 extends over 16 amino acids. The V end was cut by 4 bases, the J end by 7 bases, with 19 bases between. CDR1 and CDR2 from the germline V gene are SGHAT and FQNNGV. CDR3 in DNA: TGTGCCAGCAGCTCCACCCGGTTCGGATACGGTGAAAAACTGTTTTTT. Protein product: CASSSTRFGYGEKLFF. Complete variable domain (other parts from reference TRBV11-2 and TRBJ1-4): EAGVAQSPRYKIIEKRQSVAFWCNPISGHATLYWYQQILGQGPKLLIQFQNNGVVDDSQLPKDRFSAERLKGVDSTLKIQPAKLEDSAVYLCASSSTRFGYGEKLFFGSGTQLSVL.

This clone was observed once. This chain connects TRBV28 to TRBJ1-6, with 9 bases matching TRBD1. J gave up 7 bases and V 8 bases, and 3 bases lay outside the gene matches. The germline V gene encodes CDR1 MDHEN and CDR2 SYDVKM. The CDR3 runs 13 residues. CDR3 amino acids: CASLGTGNSPLHF. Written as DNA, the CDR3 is TGTGCCAGCTTGGGGACAGGGAATTCACCCCTCCACTTT.

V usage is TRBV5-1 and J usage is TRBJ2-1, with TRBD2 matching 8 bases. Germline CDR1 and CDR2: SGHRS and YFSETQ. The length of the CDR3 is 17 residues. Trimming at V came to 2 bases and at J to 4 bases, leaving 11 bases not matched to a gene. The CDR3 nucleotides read TGCGCCAGCAGCTTCCAAGGGGCTAGCGGGTTATACAATGAGCAGTTCTTC. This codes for CASSFQGASGLYNEQFF.

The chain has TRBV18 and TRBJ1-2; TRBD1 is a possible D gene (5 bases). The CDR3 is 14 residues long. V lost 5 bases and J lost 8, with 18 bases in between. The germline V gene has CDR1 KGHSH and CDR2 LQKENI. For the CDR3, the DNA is TGTGCCAGCTCAACGGAGGGGAACCACCACGGCTACACCTTC. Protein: CASSTEGNHHGYTF. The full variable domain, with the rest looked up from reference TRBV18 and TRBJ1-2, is NAGVMQNPRHLVRRRGQEARLRCSPMKGHSHVYWYRQLPEEGLKFMVYLQKENIIDESGMPKERFSAEFPKEGPSILRIQQVVRGDSAAYFCASSTEGNHHGYTFGSGTRLTVV.

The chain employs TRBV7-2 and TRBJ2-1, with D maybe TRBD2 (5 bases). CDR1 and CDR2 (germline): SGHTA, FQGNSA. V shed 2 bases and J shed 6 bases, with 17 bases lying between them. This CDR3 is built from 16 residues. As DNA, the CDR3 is TGTGCCAGCAGCTTATACGCTCTCGGGATTCTCAATGAGCAGTTCTTC. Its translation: CASSLYALGILNEQFF. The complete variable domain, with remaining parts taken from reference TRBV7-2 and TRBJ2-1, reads GAGVSQSPSNKVTEKGKDVELRCDPISGHTALYWYRQSLGQGLEFLIYFQGNSAPDKSGLPSDRFSAERTGGSVSTLTIQRTQQEDSAVYLCASSLYALGILNEQFFGPGTRLTVL.

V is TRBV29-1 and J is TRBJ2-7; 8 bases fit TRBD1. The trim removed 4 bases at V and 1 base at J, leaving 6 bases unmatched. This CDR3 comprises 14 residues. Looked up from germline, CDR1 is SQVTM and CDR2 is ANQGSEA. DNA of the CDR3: TGCAGCGTTGTAACGAACAGGGGGTCCTACGAGCAGTACTTC. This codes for CSVVTNRGSYEQYF.

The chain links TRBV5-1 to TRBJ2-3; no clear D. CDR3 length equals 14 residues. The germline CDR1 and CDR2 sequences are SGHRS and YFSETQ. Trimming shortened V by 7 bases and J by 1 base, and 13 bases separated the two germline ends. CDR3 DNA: TGCGCCAGCGGGCTCTCACACGGCACAGATACGCAGTATTTT. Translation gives CASGLSHGTDTQYF.

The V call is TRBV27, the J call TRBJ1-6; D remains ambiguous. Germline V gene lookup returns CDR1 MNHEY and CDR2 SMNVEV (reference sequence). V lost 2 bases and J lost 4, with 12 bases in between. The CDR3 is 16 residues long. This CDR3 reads CASSLGQADYNSPLHF. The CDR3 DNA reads TGTGCCAGCAGTTTAGGCCAGGCGGATTATAATTCACCCCTCCACTTT.

CDR3 nucleotide sequence: TGTGCCAGCAGTTTCCAGACTACTAGCGGCCTCACCGGGGAGCTGTTTTTT. As protein: CASSFQTTSGLTGELFF. The chain employs TRBV28 and TRBJ2-2; 8 positions match TRBD2. Germline CDR1 and CDR2: MDHEN and SYDVKM. The CDR3 is 17 residues long. Trimming cost V 3 bases and J 4 bases; bases outside gene matches: 10.

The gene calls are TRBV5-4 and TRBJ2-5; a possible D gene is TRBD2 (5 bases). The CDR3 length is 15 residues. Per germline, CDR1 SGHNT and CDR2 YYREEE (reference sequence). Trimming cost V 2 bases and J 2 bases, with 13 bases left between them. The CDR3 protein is CASSFSGAGQETQYF. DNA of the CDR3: TGTGCCAGCAGCTTCAGCGGAGCCGGTCAAGAGACCCAGTACTTC.

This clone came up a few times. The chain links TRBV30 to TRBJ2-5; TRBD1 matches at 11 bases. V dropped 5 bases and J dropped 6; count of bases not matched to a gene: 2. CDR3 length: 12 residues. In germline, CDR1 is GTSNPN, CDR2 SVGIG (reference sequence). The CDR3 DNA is TGTGCCTGGGGACAGGGGGCCAAGACCCAGTACTTC. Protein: CAWGQGAKTQYF.

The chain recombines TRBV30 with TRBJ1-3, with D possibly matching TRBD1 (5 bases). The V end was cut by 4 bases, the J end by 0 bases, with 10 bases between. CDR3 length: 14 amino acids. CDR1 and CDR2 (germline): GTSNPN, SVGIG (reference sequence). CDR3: CAWTEGSSGNTIYF. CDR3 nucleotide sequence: TGTGCCTGGACGGAGGGGAGCTCTGGAAACACCATATATTTT.

CDR3 sequence: CASCPLAGNPYEQYF. As DNA, the CDR3 is TGTGCCAGCTGCCCCCTAGCGGGAAATCCCTACGAGCAGTACTTC. The gene calls are TRBV27 and TRBJ2-7, with TRBD2 matching over 9 bases. The germline CDR1 and CDR2 sequences are MNHEY and SMNVEV (reference sequence). The junction had 10 bases not matched to a gene; V was cut back by 8 bases and J by 2 bases. The CDR3 spans 15 residues.

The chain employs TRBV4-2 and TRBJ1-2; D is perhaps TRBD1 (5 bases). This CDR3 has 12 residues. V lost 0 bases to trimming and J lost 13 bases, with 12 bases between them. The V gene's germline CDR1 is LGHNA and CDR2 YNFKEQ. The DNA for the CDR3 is TGTGCCAGCAGCCAAGATTTGGGGGTTGGCACCTTC. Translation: CASSQDLGVGTF.

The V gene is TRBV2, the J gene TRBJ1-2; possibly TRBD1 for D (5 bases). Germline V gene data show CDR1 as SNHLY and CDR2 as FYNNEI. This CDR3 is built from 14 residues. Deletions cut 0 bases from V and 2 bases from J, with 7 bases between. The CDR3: CASSEAGDNYGYTF. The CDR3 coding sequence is TGTGCCAGCAGTGAAGCCGGGGACAACTATGGCTACACCTTC.